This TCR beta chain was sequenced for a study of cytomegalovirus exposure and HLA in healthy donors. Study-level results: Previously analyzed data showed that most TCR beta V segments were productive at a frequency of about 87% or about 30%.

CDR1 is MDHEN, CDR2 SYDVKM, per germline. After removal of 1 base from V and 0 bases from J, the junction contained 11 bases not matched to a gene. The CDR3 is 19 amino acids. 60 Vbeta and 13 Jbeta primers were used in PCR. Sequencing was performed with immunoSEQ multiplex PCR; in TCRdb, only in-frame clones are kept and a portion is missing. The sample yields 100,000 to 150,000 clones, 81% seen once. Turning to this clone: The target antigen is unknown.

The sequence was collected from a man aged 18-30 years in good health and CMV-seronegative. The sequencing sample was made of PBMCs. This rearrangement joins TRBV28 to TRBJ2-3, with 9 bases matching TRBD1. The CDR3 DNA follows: TGTGCCAGCAGTTTATCTTGGGACAGGGTAATTACTAGCACAGATACGCAGTATTTT. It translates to CASSLSWDRVITSTDTQYF.